The T cell receptor (beta chain) under discussion was sequenced for a study of monozygotic twins with inflammatory bowel disease. Following a re-call of the 5' RACE reads, TCRdb has one entry per CDR3 protein and lacks DNA. The sample data list approximately 120,000 distinct CDR3 sequences. General observations from the study: Repertoire similarity did not differ between concordant and discordant twins, perhaps due to limited power.

Remarks on this clonotype: Its target is not known.

This clonotype was obtained from a human donor with ulcerative colitis or Crohn's disease, or a healthy co-twin of an affected twin (not recorded which). The specimen sequenced was blood.

The CDR3 protein is CASSPPSVSYEQYF. This chain connects TRBV5-1 to TRBJ2-7; as DNA is missing, the TRBD1 call by TCRdb cannot be tested. The germline CDR1 and CDR2 sequences are SGHRS and YFSETQ. This CDR3 is 14 amino acids long. The full variable domain, with the rest looked up from reference TRBV5-1 and TRBJ2-7, is KAGVTQTPRYLIKTRGQQVTLSCSPISGHRSVSWYQQTPGQGLQFLFEYFSETQRNKGNFPGRFSGRQFSNSRSEMNVSTLELGDSALYLCASSPPSVSYEQYFGPGTRLTVT.